A selection of T cell receptor beta chains follows, all from one sample in a study of OX40 agonist ivuxolimab in advanced cancers. Repertoires were generated with immunoSEQ multiplex PCR, while TCRdb's copy carries only in-frame clones and drops some. Here the sample spans 90,000 or so clones, 91% being singletons. This sample comprised CD4+ or CD8+ T cells sorted from blood, obtained in a trial of the OX40 agonist ivuxolimab. The receptor source for this set is an adult with an advanced solid tumor such as melanoma, head and neck, liver or kidney cancer. Each CDR3 is given with its conserved first and last residue.

j_call,v_call,cdr3_aa
TRBJ2-5,TRBV5-6,CASSLVLAGGGETQYF
TRBJ1-2,TRBV5-8,CASSTGQDILSYGYTF
TRBJ1-4,TRBV6-6,CASRFQTGGSEKLFF
TRBJ1-4,TRBV6-1,CASSEGLWGHEKLFF
TRBJ1-2,TRBV29-1,CSVGPYAGYTF
TRBJ2-5,TRBV18,CASSPPVLAEETQYF
TRBJ2-1,TRBV5-1,CASSWDVSEQFF
TRBJ1-3,TRBV19,CASTARLGRNTIYF
TRBJ1-1,TRBV19,CASSIIAGAGSEAFF
TRBJ1-3,TRBV2,CASSLTGQLSSGNTIYF
TRBJ1-2,TRBV6-5,CASSRGGNYGYTF
TRBJ1-1,TRBV5-1,CASSLGGGAETEAFF
TRBJ1-1,TRBV6-6,CASRRTRDTEAFF
TRBJ2-1,TRBV10-3,CAIRPGLAAYNEQFF
TRBJ2-2,TRBV5-1,CASSLAPRGTGELFF
TRBJ1-1,TRBV28,CATKTGGVTEAFF
TRBJ2-2,TRBV14,CASSQWQREAWFANTGELFF
TRBJ2-7,TRBV18,CASSPSSSGFTYEQYF
TRBJ1-1,TRBV10-3,CAIGGQGGRYGTEAFF
TRBJ2-1,TRBV28,CASSYRTGRRLTSNEQFF
TRBJ2-4,TRBV1,CTSSQGTSGSVKNIQYF
TRBJ1-4,TRBV30,CAWSSGAFAEKLFF
TRBJ2-3,TRBV7-9,CASSLVASTDTQYF
TRBJ1-5,TRBV5-4,CASSLVPGREQPQHF
TRBJ2-2,TRBV18,CASSPGGRYTGELFF
TRBJ2-7,TRBV7-2,CASSLGASGSSYEQYF
TRBJ2-5,TRBV6-6,CASSYPGLAGYETQYF
TRBJ2-6,TRBV30,CAWTAGSGANVLTF